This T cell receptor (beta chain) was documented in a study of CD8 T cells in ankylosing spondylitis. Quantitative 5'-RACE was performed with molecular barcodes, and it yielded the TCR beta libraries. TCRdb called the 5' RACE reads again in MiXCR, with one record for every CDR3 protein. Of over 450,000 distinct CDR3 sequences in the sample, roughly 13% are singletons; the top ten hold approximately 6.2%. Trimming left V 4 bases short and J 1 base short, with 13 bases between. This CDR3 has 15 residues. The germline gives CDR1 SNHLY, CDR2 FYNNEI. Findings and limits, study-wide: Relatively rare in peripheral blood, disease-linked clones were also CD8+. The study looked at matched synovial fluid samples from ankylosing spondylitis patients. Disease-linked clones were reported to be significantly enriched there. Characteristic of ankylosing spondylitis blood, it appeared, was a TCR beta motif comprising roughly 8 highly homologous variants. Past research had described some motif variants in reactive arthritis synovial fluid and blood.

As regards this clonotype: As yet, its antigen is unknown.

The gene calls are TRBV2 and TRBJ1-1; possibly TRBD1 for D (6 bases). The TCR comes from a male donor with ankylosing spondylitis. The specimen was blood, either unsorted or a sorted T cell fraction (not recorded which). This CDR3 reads CASSGRGRSNTEAFF. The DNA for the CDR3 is TGTGCCAGCAGTGGCCGGGGGCGATCGAACACTGAAGCTTTCTTT.